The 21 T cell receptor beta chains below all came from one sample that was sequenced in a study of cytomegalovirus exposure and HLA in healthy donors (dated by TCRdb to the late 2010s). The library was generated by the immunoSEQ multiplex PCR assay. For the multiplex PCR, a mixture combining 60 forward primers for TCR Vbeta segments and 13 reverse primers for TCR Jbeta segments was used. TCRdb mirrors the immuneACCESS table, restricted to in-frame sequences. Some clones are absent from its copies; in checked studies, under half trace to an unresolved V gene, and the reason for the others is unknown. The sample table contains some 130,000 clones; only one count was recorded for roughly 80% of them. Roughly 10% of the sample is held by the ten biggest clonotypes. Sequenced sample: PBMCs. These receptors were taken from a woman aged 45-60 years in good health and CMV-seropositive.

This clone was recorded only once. The CDR3 here is CASSKRDRTRSPLHF. DNA for the CDR3: TGTGCCAGCAGTAAAAGGGACAGGACGAGGTCACCCCTCCACTTT. V gene TRBV2 combines with J gene TRBJ1-6, with 8 positions matching TRBD1. Germline CDR1 SNHLY, CDR2 FYNNEI. The CDR3 sequence is 15 residues long. Trimming took 5 bases from V and 10 from J; bases not matched to a gene: 10.

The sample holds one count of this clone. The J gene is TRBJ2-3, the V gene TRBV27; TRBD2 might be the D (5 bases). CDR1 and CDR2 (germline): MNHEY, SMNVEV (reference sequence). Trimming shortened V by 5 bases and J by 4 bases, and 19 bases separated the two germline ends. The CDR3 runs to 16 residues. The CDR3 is CASSKRGRPPPDTQYF. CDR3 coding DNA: TGTGCCAGCAGTAAAAGAGGGCGCCCTCCCCCAGATACGCAGTATTTT.

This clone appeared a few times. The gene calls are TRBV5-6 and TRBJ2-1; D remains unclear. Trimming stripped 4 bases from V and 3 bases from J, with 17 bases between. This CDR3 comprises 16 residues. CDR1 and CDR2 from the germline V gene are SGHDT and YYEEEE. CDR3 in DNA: TGTGCCAGCAGCGTAGATAAGCGCTCGGGCTACAATGAGCAGTTCTTC. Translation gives CASSVDKRSGYNEQFF.

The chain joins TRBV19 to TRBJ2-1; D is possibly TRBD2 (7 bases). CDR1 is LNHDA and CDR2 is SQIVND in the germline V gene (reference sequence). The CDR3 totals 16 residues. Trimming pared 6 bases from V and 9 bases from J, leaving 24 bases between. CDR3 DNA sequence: TGTGCCAGTAGCTCCCCAGGTCGGGGGGCCGGCGGTGAGCAGTTCTTC. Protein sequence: CASSSPGRGAGGEQFF.

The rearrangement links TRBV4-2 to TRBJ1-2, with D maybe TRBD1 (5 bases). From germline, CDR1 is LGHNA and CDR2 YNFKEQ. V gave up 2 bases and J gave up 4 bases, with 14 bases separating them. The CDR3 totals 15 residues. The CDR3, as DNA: TGTGCCAGCAGCCAACCCTCAGGGTCTAGCTATGGCTACACCTTC. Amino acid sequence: CASSQPSGSSYGYTF.

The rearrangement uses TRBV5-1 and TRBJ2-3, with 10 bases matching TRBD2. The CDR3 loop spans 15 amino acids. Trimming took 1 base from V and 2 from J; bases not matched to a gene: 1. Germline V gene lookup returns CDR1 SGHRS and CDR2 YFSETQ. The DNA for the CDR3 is TGCGCCAGCAGCTTGAGCGGGGGGGTCACAGATACGCAGTATTTT. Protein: CASSLSGGVTDTQYF.

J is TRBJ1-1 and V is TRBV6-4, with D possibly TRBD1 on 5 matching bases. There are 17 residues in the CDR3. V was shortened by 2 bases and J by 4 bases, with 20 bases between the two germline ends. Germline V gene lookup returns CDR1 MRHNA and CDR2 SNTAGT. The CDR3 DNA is TGTGCCAGCAGTGACGTGGCAGGGAGGTCGTGGAGCACTGAAGCTTTCTTT. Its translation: CASSDVAGRSWSTEAFF.

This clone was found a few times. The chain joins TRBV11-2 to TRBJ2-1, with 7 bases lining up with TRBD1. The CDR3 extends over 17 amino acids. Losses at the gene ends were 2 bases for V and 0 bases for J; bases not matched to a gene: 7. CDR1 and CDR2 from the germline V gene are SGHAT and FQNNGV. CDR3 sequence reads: CASSLITGAHSYNEQFF. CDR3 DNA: TGTGCCAGCAGCTTAATCACAGGGGCCCACTCCTACAATGAGCAGTTCTTC.

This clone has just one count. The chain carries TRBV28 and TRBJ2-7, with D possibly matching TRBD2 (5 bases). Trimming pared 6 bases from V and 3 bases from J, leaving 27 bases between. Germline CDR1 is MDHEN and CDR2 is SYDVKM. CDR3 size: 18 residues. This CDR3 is CASRPGLPHRLADYEQYF. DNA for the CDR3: TGTGCCAGCAGACCAGGACTTCCTCACCGACTCGCCGACTACGAGCAGTACTTC.

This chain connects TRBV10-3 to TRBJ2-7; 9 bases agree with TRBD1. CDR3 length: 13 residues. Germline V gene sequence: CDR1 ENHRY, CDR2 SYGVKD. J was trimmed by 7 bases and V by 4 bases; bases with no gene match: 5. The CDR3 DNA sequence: TGTGCCATCAGTGGGGGACAGGGTCGTGAGCAGTACTTC. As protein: CAISGGQGREQYF.

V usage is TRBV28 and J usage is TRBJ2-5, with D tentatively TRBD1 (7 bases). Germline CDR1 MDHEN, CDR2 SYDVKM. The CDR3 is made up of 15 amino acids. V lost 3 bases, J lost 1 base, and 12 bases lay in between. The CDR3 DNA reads TGTGCCAGCAGTTTTCGGAGGGGGCTCCAAGAGACCCAGTACTTC. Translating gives CASSFRRGLQETQYF. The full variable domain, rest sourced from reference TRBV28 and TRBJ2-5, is DVKVTQSSRYLVKRTGEKVFLECVQDMDHENMFWYRQDPGLGLRLIYFSYDVKMKEKGDIPEGYSVSREKKERFSLILESASTNQTSMYLCASSFRRGLQETQYFGPGTRLLVL.

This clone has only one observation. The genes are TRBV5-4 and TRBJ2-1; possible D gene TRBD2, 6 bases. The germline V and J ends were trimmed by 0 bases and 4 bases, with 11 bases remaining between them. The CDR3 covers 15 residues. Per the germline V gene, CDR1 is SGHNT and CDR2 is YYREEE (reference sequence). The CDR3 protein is CASSLERGTYNEQFF. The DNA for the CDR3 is TGTGCCAGCAGCTTGGAACGGGGGACGTACAATGAGCAGTTCTTC.

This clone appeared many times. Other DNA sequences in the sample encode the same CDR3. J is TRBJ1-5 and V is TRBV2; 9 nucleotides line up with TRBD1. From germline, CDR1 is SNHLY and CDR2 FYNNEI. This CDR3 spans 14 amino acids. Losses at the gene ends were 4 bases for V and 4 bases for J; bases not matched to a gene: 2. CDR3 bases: TGTGCCAGCAGTGGGACAGGGGAAAATCAGCCCCAGCATTTT. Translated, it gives CASSGTGENQPQHF.

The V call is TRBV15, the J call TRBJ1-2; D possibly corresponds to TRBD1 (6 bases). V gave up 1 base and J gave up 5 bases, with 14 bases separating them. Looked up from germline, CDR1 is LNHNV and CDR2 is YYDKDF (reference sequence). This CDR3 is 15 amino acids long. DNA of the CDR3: TGTGCCACCAGCAGAGGGGCAGGGGCCCAATATGGCTACACCTTC. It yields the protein CATSRGAGAQYGYTF.

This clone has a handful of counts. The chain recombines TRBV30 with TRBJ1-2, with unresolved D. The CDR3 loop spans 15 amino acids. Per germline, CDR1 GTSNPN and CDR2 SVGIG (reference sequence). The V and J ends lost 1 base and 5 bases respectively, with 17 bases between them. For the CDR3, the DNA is TGTGCCTGGAGTGAGGGAAGCTGGAGGGTTTATGGCTACACCTTC. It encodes CAWSEGSWRVYGYTF. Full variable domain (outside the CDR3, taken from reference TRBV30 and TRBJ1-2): SQTIHQWPATLVQPVGSPLSLECTVEGTSNPNLYWYRQAAGRGLQLLFYSVGIGQISSEVPQNLSASRPQDRQFILSSKKLLLSDSGFYLCAWSEGSWRVYGYTFGSGTRLTVV.

The CDR3: CASSQDIQGGYGYTF. The DNA of the CDR3 is TGTGCCAGCAGCCAAGATATACAGGGCGGCTATGGCTACACCTTC. The chain joins TRBV14 to TRBJ1-2, with D possibly TRBD1 on 6 matching bases. Per the germline V gene, CDR1 is SGHDN and CDR2 is FVKESK. This CDR3 has 15 amino acids. V lost 0 bases, J lost 4 bases, and 12 bases lay in between.

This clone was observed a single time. CDR3 nucleotide sequence: TGTGCCAGCAGATTCGCAGGGGAGACCCAGTACTTC. This sequence encodes CASRFAGETQYF. The V and J genes are TRBV28 and TRBJ2-5, with D possibly being TRBD1 (5 bases). Trimming removed 6 bases at V and 5 bases at J, with 10 bases between. The germline CDR1 and CDR2 sequences are MDHEN and SYDVKM. The CDR3 has 12 residues.

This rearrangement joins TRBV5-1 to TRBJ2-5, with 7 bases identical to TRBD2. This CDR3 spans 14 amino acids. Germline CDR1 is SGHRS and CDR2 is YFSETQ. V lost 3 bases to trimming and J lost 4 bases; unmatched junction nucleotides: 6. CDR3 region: CASSSMGGGETQYF. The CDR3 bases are TGCGCCAGCAGCTCGATGGGGGGGGGAGAGACCCAGTACTTC.

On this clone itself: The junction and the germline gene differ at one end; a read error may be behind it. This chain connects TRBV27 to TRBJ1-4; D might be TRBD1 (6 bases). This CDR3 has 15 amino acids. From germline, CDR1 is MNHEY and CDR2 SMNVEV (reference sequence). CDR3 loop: CASRSGGAGNEKLVF. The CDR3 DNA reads TGTGCCAGCAGGTCTGGGGGGGCTGGTAATGAAAAACTGGTTTTT.

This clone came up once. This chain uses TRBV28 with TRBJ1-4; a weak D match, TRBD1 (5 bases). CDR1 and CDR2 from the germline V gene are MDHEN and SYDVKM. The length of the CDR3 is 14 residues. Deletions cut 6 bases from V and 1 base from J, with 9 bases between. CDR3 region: CASRWGGTNEKLFF. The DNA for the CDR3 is TGTGCCAGCAGGTGGGGGGGAACTAATGAAAAACTGTTTTTT. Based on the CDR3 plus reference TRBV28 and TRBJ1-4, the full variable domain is DVKVTQSSRYLVKRTGEKVFLECVQDMDHENMFWYRQDPGLGLRLIYFSYDVKMKEKGDIPEGYSVSREKKERFSLILESASTNQTSMYLCASRWGGTNEKLFFGSGTQLSVL.

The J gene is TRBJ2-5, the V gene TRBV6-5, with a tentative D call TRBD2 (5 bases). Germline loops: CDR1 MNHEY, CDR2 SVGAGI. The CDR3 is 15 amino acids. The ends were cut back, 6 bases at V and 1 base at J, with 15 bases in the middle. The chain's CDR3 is CASSLGSGVQETQYF. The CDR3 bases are TGTGCCAGCAGCCTTGGCTCCGGGGTCCAAGAGACCCAGTACTTC.